These T cell receptor beta chains were read from a single sample in a study of patients and donors after allogeneic stem cell transplantation. Each CDR3 protein gets one entry after TCRdb re-called the RT-PCR reads with MiXCR. The sample carries 390,000 or so distinct CDR3 sequences, 16% recorded once. Specimen: blood, either unsorted or a sorted T cell fraction (not recorded which). The receptors here all came from a human donor who was either an allogeneic HSCT recipient or a stem cell or donor lymphocyte infusion donor (not recorded which). It is not recorded whose cells these are; they may come from a transplant donor. The CDR3 runs from the conserved cysteine through the conserved F or W. A D gene is named only where the DNA matches it firmly. Expanded clones are given a class, and other clones once, few, many or no size at all.

V gene	J gene	D gene	clone size	CDR3 protein	CDR3 DNA
TRBV27	TRBJ2-7	TRBD2	NA	CASRPGLAGFYEQYF	TGTGCCAGCAGACCGGGACTAGCGGGATTCTACGAGCAGTACTTC
TRBV6-6	TRBJ2-5	NA	few	CASSYSSETQYF	TGTGCCAGCAGTTACTCTAGTGAGACCCAGTACTTC
TRBV27	TRBJ2-2	TRBD2	once	CASSFIAGVKRGGELFF	TGTGCCAGCAGTTTTATTGCGGGAGTTAAAAGAGGGGGGGAGCTGTTTTTT
TRBV6-1	TRBJ1-2	TRBD1	NA	CASSPSTYRGLYGYTF	TGTGCCAGCAGTCCTAGCACATACAGGGGGCTATATGGCTACACCTTC
TRBV20-1	TRBJ2-7	TRBD1	NA	CSATTGIGYEQYF	TGCAGTGCCACGACAGGGATCGGCTACGAGCAGTACTTC
TRBV20-1	TRBJ2-6	NA	many	CSARGGTGANVLTF	TGCAGTGCTAGAGGGGGAACTGGGGCCAACGTCCTGACTTTC
TRBV20-1	TRBJ1-2	TRBD1	NA	CSARDYIPDRVGVSSYGYTF	TGCAGTGCTAGAGATTACATCCCAGACAGGGTTGGAGTTTCGAGCTATGGCTACACCTTC
TRBV5-6	TRBJ2-2	NA	few	CASSFGQKNTGELFF	TGTGCCAGCAGCTTTGGACAGAAGAACACCGGGGAGCTGTTTTTT
TRBV5-1	TRBJ1-2	NA	few	CASSPDRGGYTF	TGCGCCAGCAGCCCCGACAGAGGAGGCTACACCTTC
TRBV11-2	TRBJ2-5	TRBD2	NA	CASSASGTSGGVQETQYF	TGTGCCAGCAGCGCCTCCGGGACTAGCGGGGGGGTCCAAGAGACCCAGTACTTC
TRBV15	TRBJ1-3	TRBD1	few	CATSREQGTGNTIYF	TGTGCCACCAGCAGAGAACAGGGGACTGGAAACACCATATATTTT
TRBV3-1	TRBJ1-2	NA	NA	CASGTSGGGYTF	TGTGCCTCCGGGACATCGGGCGGTGGCTACACCTTC
TRBV29-1	TRBJ2-5	TRBD1	many	CSVNRGRTQYF	TGCAGCGTAAACAGGGGAAGGACCCAGTACTTC
TRBV11-3	TRBJ2-3	TRBD2	NA	CASSLTSGEAYF	TGTGCCAGCAGCTTGACTAGCGGGGAAGCGTATTTT
TRBV29-1	TRBJ2-1	NA	many	CSVRPKNEQFF	TGCAGCGTTCGTCCTAAAAATGAGCAGTTCTTC
TRBV6-1	TRBJ1-6	TRBD1	NA	CASSKAGGGGSPLHF	TGTGCCAGCAGTAAAGCAGGGGGCGGTGGTTCACCCCTCCACTTT
TRBV7-3	TRBJ2-7	NA	few	CASSLFPPGGVSEAYEQYF	TGTGCCAGCAGCTTATTTCCGCCGGGTGGGGTGTCCGAGGCCTACGAGCAGTACTTC